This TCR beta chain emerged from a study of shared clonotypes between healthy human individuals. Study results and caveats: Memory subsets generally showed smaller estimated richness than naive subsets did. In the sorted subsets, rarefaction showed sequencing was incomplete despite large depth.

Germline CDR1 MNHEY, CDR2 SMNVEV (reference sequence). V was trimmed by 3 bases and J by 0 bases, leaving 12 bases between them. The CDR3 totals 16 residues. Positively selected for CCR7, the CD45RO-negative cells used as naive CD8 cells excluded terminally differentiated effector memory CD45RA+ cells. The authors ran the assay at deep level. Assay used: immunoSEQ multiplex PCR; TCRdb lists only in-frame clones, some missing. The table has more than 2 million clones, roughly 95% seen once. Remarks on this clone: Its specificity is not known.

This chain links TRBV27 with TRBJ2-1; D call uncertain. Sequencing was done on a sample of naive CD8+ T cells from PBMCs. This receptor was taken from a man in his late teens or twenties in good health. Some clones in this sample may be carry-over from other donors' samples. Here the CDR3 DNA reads TGTGCCAGCAGTTTTAGTTCTGAGAGCTCCTACAATGAGCAGTTCTTC. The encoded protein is CASSFSSESSYNEQFF.